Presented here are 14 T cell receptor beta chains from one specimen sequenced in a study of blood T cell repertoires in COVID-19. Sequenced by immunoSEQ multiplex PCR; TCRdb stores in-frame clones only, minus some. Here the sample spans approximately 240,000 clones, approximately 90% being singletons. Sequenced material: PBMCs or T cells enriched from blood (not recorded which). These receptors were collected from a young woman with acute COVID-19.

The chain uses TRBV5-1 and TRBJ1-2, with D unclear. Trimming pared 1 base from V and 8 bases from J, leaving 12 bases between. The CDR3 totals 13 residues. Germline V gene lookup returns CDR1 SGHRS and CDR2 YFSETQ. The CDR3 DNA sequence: TGCGCCAGCAGCTTGATTGGCGAGGTCGGCTACACCTTC. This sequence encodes CASSLIGEVGYTF.

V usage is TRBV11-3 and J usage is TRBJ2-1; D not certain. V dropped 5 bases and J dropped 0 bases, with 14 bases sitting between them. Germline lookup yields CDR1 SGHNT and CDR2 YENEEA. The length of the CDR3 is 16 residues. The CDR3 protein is CASSPETLSSYNEQFF. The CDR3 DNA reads TGTGCCAGCAGCCCCGAGACATTAAGCTCCTACAATGAGCAGTTCTTC.

The CDR3 loop reads CASSSRMGGLAGYTF. The CDR3 region has the DNA TGTGCCAGCAGCAGCAGAATGGGGGGGCTGGCTGGCTACACCTTC. The genes are TRBV9 and TRBJ1-2, with TRBD1 as a possible D gene (6 bases). The CDR3 spans 15 residues. V shed 4 bases and J shed 7 bases, with 20 bases lying between them. The germline V gene has CDR1 SGDLS and CDR2 YYNGEE. The full variable domain, its missing parts supplied by reference TRBV9 and TRBJ1-2, is DSGVTQTPKHLITATGQRVTLRCSPRSGDLSVYWYQQSLDQGLQFLIQYYNGEERAKGNILERFSAQQFPDLHSELNLSSLELGDSALYFCASSSRMGGLAGYTFGSGTRLTVV.

The CDR3 here is CAISFHTNTEAFF. CDR3 DNA sequence: TGTGCCATCAGCTTCCATACTAACACTGAAGCTTTCTTT. The rearrangement joins TRBV10-3 to TRBJ1-1; D not certain. Trimming pared 6 bases from V and 2 bases from J, leaving 10 bases between. CDR3 size: 13 residues. Germline V gene data show CDR1 as ENHRY and CDR2 as SYGVKD.

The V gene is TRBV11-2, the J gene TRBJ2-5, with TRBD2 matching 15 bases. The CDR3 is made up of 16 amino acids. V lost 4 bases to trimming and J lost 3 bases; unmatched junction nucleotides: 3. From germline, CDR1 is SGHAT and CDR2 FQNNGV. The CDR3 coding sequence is TGTGCCAGCAGCTCCTGGACTAGCGGGAGGGAAGAGACCCAGTACTTC. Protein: CASSSWTSGREETQYF.

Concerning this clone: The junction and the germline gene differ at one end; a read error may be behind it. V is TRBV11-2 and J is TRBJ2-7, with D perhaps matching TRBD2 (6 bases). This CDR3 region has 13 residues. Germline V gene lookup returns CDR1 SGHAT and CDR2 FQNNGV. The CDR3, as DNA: TGTGCCAGCAGCTCTCTTAAGGGCAGGGACTTTGTCTTC. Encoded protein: CASSSLKGRDFVF.

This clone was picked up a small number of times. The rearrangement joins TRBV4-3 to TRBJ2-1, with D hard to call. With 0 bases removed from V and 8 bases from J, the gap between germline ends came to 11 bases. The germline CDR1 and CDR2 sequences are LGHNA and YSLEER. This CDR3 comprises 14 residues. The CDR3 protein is CASSQDTGRDEQFF. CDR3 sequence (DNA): TGCGCCAGCAGCCAAGATACCGGTCGCGATGAGCAGTTCTTC.

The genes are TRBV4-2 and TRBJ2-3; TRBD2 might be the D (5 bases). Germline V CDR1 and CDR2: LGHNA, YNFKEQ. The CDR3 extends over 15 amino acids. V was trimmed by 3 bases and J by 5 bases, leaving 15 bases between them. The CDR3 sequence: CASSQLASGKDTQYF. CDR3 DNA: TGTGCCAGCAGCCAGCTAGCTTCCGGCAAAGATACGCAGTATTTT.

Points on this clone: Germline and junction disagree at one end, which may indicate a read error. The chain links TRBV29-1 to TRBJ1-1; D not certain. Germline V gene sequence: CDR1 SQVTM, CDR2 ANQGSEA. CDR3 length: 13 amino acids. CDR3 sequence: CSVDSRGNAEAFF. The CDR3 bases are TGCAGCGTTGATTCAAGAGGGAACGCTGAAGCTTTCTTT.

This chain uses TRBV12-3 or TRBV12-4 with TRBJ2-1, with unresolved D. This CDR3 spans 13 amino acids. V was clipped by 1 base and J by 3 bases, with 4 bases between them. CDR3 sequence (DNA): TGTGCCAGCAGTTTAGGTCGCTACAATGAGCAGTTCTTC. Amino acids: CASSLGRYNEQFF.

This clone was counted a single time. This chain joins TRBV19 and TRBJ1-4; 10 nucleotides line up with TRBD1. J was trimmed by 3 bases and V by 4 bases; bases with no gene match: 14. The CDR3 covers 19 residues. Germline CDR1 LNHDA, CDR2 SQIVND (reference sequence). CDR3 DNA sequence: TGTGCCAGTAGTACTACCCTATCGGGACAGGGGATAGCTAATGAAAAACTGTTTTTT. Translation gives CASSTTLSGQGIANEKLFF.

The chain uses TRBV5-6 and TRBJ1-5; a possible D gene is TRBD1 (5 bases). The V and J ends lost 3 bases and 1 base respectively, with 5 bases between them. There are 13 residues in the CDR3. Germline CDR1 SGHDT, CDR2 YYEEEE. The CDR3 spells CASSSGSNQPQHF. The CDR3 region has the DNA TGTGCCAGCAGCTCAGGGAGCAATCAGCCCCAGCATTTT. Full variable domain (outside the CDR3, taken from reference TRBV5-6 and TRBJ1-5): DAGVTQSPTHLIKTRGQQVTLRCSPKSGHDTVSWYQQALGQGPQFIFQYYEEEERQRGNFPDRFSGHQFPNYSSELNVNALLLGDSALYLCASSSGSNQPQHFGDGTRLSIL.

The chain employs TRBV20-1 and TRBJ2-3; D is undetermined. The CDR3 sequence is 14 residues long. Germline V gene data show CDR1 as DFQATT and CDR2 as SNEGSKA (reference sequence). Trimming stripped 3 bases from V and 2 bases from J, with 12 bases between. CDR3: CSASQYSYTDTQYF. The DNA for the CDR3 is TGCAGTGCTAGTCAATACAGCTACACAGATACGCAGTATTTT.

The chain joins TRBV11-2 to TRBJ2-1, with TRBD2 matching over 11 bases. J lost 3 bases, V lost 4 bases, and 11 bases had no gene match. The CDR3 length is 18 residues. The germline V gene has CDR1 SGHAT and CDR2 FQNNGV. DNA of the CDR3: TGTGCCAGCAGCTCGCAAGGGACTAGCGGACCACTCTACAATGAGCAGTTCTTC. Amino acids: CASSSQGTSGPLYNEQFF.